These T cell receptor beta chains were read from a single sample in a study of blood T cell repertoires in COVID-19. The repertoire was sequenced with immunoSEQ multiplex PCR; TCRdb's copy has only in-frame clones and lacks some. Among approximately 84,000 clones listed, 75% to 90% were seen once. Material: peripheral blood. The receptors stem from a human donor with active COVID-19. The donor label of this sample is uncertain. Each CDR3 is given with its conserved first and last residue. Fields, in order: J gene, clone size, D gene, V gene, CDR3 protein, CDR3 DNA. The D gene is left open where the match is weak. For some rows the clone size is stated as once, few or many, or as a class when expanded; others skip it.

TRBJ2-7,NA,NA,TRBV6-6,CASSYEAGAPYEQYF,TGTGCCAGCAGTTACGAGGCAGGGGCCCCCTACGAGCAGTACTTC
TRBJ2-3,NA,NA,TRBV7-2,CASSPSRLPDTQYF,TGTGCCAGCAGCCCTAGTAGGTTGCCAGATACGCAGTATTTT
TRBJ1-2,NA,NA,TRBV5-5,CASSFRTGPTALYGYTF,TGTGCCAGCAGCTTTAGAACAGGTCCCACCGCCCTCTATGGCTACACCTTC
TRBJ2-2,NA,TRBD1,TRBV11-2,CASSLGTGGFGELFF,TGTGCCAGCAGCTTGGGGACAGGGGGCTTCGGGGAGCTGTTTTTT
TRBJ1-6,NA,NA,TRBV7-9,CASSTDGGLPVHF,TGTGCCAGCAGCACGGACGGGGGGCTCCCGGTCCACTTT
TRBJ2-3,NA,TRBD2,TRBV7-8,CASSTLPLGGIDTQYF,TGTGCCAGCAGCACCCTGCCGTTGGGGGGGATAGATACGCAGTATTTT
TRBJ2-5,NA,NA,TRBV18,CASSPPSQETQYF,TGTGCCAGCTCACCACCGTCTCAAGAGACCCAGTACTTC
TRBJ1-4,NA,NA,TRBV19,CASSMGRIRVF,TGTGCCAGTAGTATGGGCAGGATACGAGTTTTT
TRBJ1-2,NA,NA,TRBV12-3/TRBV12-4,CASRSGYGYTF,TGTGCCAGCAGATCAGGGTACGGCTACACCTTC
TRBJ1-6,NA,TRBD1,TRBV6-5,CASRRKTGADSPLHF,TGTGCCAGCAGACGCAAAACAGGGGCGGATTCACCCCTCCACTTT
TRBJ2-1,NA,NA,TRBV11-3,CASSPTAGANNEQFF,TGTGCCAGCAGCCCCACCGCGGGGGCGAACAATGAGCAGTTCTTC
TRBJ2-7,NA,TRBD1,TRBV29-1,CSVSPTGLPYEQYF,TGCAGCGTCTCGCCGACAGGGCTGCCCTACGAGCAGTACTTC
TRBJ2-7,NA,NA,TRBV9,CASSVEGEYYEQYF,TGTGCCAGCAGCGTGGAAGGGGAATACTACGAGCAGTACTTC
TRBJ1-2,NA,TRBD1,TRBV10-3,CAIRDEGQGVTYGYTF,TGTGCCATCAGAGACGAGGGACAGGGGGTGACCTATGGCTACACCTTC
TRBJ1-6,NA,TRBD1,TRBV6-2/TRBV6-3,CASSYEGQGYSWDSPLHF,TGTGCCAGCAGTTACGAGGGACAGGGATATTCGTGGGATTCACCCCTCCACTTT
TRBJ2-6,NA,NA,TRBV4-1,CASSQAPLVSGANVLTF,TGCGCCAGCAGCCAAGCCCCCTTAGTCTCTGGGGCCAACGTCCTGACTTTC
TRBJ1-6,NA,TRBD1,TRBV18,CASSHKQGAKTYNSPLHF,TGTGCCAGCTCACACAAACAGGGGGCGAAAACCTATAATTCACCCCTCCACTTT
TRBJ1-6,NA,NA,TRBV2,CASKGRRNNSPLHF,TGTGCCAGCAAGGGGCGCCGGAATAATTCACCCCTCCACTTT
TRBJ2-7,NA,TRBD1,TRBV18,CASSQGQGGSYEQYF,TGTGCCAGCTCGCAGGGACAGGGGGGCTCCTACGAGCAGTACTTC
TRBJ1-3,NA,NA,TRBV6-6,CASSWDTESSGNTIYF,TGTGCCAGCAGTTGGGACACGGAAAGCTCTGGAAACACCATATATTTT
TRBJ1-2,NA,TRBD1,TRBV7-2,CASSLAGGGYGYTF,TGTGCCAGCAGCTTAGCAGGGGGCGGCTATGGCTACACCTTC
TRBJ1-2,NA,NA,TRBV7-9,CASSLAGVGYTF,TGTGCCAGCAGCTTGGCGGGGGTTGGCTACACCTTC
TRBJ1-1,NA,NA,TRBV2,CASSQGKWTEAFF,TGTGCCAGCAGTCAGGGGAAGTGGACTGAAGCTTTCTTT
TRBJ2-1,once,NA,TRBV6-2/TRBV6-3,CASSNQGGNYNEQFF,TGTGCCAGCAGTAATCAGGGGGGAAATTACAATGAGCAGTTCTTC
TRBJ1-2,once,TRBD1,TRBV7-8,CASSLLRGQGNYGYTF,TGTGCCAGCAGCCTTCTGCGGGGACAGGGGAACTATGGCTACACCTTC
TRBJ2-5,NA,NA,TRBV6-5,CASSYGGWRLQETQYF,TGTGCCAGCAGTTATGGGGGCTGGAGACTCCAAGAGACCCAGTACTTC
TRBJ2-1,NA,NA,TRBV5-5,CASSPGTLLAEQFF,TGTGCCAGCAGCCCCGGGACTCTACTCGCTGAGCAGTTCTTC
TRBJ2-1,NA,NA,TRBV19,CATSLKPRGIKMDEQFF,TGTGCCACTTCCTTAAAGCCCAGGGGCATAAAGATGGATGAGCAGTTCTTC
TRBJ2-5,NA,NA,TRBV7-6,CASSPRWGGQETQYF,TGTGCCAGCAGCCCAAGGTGGGGAGGCCAGGAGACCCAGTACTTC
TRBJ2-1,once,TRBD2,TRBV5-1,CASSQRTSGRSYNEQFF,TGCGCCAGCAGCCAAAGGACTAGCGGGCGCTCCTACAATGAGCAGTTCTTC
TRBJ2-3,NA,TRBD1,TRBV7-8,CASSLDRTGRSRDTQYF,TGTGCCAGCAGCCTAGACCGGACAGGGAGATCACGAGATACGCAGTATTTT
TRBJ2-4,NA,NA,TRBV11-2,CASSNAGIAKNIQYF,TGTGCCAGCAGTAATGCAGGGATAGCCAAAAACATTCAGTACTTC
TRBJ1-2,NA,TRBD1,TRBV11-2,CASSLEQDRGFGYGYTF,TGTGCCAGCAGCTTAGAGCAGGACAGGGGTTTTGGCTATGGCTACACCTTC
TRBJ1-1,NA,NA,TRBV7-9,CASSLKRAGSEAFF,TGTGCCAGCAGCTTAAAGAGGGCAGGTTCTGAAGCTTTCTTT
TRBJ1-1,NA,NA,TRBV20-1,CSASPVTEWNTEAFF,TGCAGTGCTAGTCCGGTAACCGAGTGGAACACTGAAGCTTTCTTT
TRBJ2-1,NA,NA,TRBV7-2,CASSLDTGGKQFF,TGTGCCAGCAGCTTAGACACCGGGGGAAAGCAGTTCTTC
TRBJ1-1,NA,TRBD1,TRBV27,CASGRQGDEAFF,TGTGCCAGCGGGCGACAGGGGGATGAAGCTTTCTTT
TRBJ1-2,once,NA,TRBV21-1,CASSSRDRGRNYGYTF,TGTGCCAGCAGCAGCCGGGACAGGGGGCGTAACTATGGCTACACCTTC
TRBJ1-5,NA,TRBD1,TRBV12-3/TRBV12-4,CASSRTGVQPQHF,TGTGCCAGCAGCCGAACAGGGGTTCAGCCCCAGCATTTT
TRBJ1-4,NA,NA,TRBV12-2,CASRFLKGNEKLFF,TGTGCAAGTCGCTTTTTAAAGGGGAATGAAAAACTGTTTTTT
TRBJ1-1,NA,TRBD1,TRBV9,CASSVTGGTEAFF,TGTGCCAGCAGCGTAACAGGGGGCACTGAAGCTTTCTTT
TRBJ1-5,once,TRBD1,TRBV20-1,CSVSTNPGQGGSNQPQHF,TGCAGTGTTAGTACTAACCCGGGACAGGGTGGGAGCAATCAGCCCCAGCATTTT
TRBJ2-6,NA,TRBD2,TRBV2,CASSESGGDGANVLTF,TGTGCCAGCAGTGAAAGTGGGGGGGATGGGGCCAACGTCCTGACTTTC
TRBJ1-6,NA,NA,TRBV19,CASSSDYNSPLHF,TGTGCCAGTAGTTCAGATTATAATTCACCCCTCCACTTT
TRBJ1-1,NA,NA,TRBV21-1,CASSKETGNTEAFF,TGTGCCAGCAGCAAAGAGACAGGGAACACTGAAGCTTTCTTT
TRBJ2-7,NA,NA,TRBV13,CASSSLDFLPYEQYF,TGTGCCAGCAGCTCCCTGGACTTCTTACCCTACGAGCAGTACTTC
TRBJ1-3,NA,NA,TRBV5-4,CASSLGQALSSGNTIYF,TGTGCCAGCAGCTTGGGACAGGCGCTGTCCTCTGGAAACACCATATATTTT
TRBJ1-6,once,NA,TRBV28,CASSFRNSRRGSPLHF,TGTGCCAGCAGTTTTCGAAATTCACGGCGAGGGTCACCCCTCCACTTT
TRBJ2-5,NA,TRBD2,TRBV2,CASTGLAGVPGQETQYF,TGTGCCAGCACCGGACTAGCGGGGGTACCTGGCCAAGAGACCCAGTACTTC
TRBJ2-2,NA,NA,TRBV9,CASSVVGDPGELFF,TGTGCCAGCAGCGTAGTAGGGGATCCCGGGGAGCTGTTTTTT
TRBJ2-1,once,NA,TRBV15,CATSRDPQYNEQFF,TGTGCCACCAGCAGAGATCCACAGTACAATGAGCAGTTCTTC
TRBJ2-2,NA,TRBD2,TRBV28,CASKTSGGMGELFF,TGTGCCAGCAAAACTAGCGGGGGGATGGGGGAGCTGTTTTTT
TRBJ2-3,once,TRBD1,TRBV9,CASSVVQGAADTQYF,TGTGCCAGCAGCGTAGTACAGGGGGCCGCAGATACGCAGTATTTT
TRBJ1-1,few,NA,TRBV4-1,CASSQDPRALNTEAFF,TGCGCCAGCAGCCAAGACCCGCGGGCGTTGAACACTGAAGCTTTCTTT
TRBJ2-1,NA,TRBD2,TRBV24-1,CATSEGLVGGNNEQFF,TGTGCCACCAGTGAGGGGCTTGTCGGGGGGAACAATGAGCAGTTCTTC
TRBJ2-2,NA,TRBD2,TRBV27,CASSPRLAGATNTGELFF,TGTGCCAGCAGTCCACGACTAGCGGGGGCCACGAACACCGGGGAGCTGTTTTTT
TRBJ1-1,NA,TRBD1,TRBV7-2,CASSRMLGQGNTEAFF,TGTGCCAGCAGTCGTATGTTGGGACAGGGAAACACTGAAGCTTTCTTT
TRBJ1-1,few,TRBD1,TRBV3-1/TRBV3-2,CASSHGQGEAFF,TGTGCCAGCAGCCACGGACAGGGGGAAGCTTTCTTT
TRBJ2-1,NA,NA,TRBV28,CASSLWGKNRVRQNNEQFF,TGTGCCAGCAGTTTATGGGGGAAAAACAGGGTAAGGCAGAACAATGAGCAGTTCTTC